These 10 T cell receptor beta chains originate from one sample sequenced in a study of T cells in Graves' hyperthyroidism and ophthalmopathy. RNA transcripts yielded amplified TCR beta CDR3 regions. In the first-round RT-PCR of the TCR CDR3, the HTBI primer set was used. TCRdb re-called the multiplex PCR reads with MiXCR, one entry per CDR3 protein. The repertoire includes roughly 330,000 distinct CDR3 sequences, over 15% of them detected once, and around a third sits in the top ten. The sample comprised blood. The receptor set was obtained from a man younger than 40 with Graves' hyperthyroidism.

This clonotype occurred many times. The CDR3 sequence: CASSLERGRETQYF. Here the CDR3 DNA reads TGTGCCAGCAGCTTAGAACGGGGGCGGGAGACCCAGTACTTC. The rearrangement joins TRBV7-9 to TRBJ2-5; possibly TRBD1 or TRBD2 for D (6 bases each). This CDR3 region has 14 residues. The V gene's germline CDR1 is SEHNR and CDR2 FQNEAQ (reference sequence). Trimming removed 1 base from V and 5 bases from J, with 11 bases in between. Variable domain in full (rest from reference TRBV7-9 and TRBJ2-5): DTGVSQNPRHKITKRGQNVTFRCDPISEHNRLYWYRQTLGQGPEFLTYFQNEAQLEKSRLLSDRFSAERPKGSFSTLEIQRTEQGDSAMYLCASSLERGRETQYFGPGTRLLVL.

Comment on this clonotype: One base away lies a much larger clone, so this may be a sequencing read error. The V gene is TRBV2, the J gene TRBJ2-1; 7 bases are a match to TRBD2. The junction had 2 bases not matched to a gene; V was cut back by 3 bases and J by 6 bases. CDR3 length equals 13 residues. Germline values: CDR1 SNHLY, CDR2 FYNNEI. The CDR3 nucleotides are TGTGCCAGCAGTGACGGGGAGGGCAATGAGCAGTTCTTC. This gives the protein CASSDGEGNEQFF.

This clonotype appeared many times. The rearrangement joins TRBV5-1 to TRBJ2-4; possibly TRBD1 for D (5 bases). In germline, CDR1 is SGHRS, CDR2 YFSETQ. Trimming took 1 base from V and 3 from J, leaving 14 bases between them. The CDR3 is 16 residues long. The CDR3, as DNA: TGCGCCAGCAGCTTGCAGGGTGAATTTGGCAAAAACATTCAGTACTTC. Translated: CASSLQGEFGKNIQYF.

This clonotype was found many times. The rearrangement links TRBV7-2 to TRBJ1-1, with D perhaps TRBD1 (5 bases). Trimming shortened V by 5 bases and J by 1 base, and 8 bases separated the two germline ends. CDR3 size: 13 residues. Per germline, CDR1 SGHTA and CDR2 FQGNSA. The CDR3 bases are TGTGCCAGCAGCGAAGGACAGAACACTGAAGCTTTCTTT. Translated, it gives CASSEGQNTEAFF. The full variable domain, rest sourced from reference TRBV7-2 and TRBJ1-1, is GAGVSQSPSNKVTEKGKDVELRCDPISGHTALYWYRQSLGQGLEFLIYFQGNSAPDKSGLPSDRFSAERTGGSVSTLTIQRTQQEDSAVYLCASSEGQNTEAFFGQGTRLTVV.

This clonotype was counted many times. The V gene is TRBV24-1, the J gene TRBJ2-3; the match to TRBD2 covers 9 bases. Germline CDR1 reads KGHDR; CDR2 reads SFDVKD. J gave up 6 bases and V 11 bases, and 8 bases lay outside the gene matches. This CDR3 spans 13 amino acids. The CDR3 loop reads CAISGTSSDTQYF. CDR3 DNA: TGTGCCATCTCCGGGACTAGCAGCGATACGCAGTATTTT.

This clonotype was observed once. V and J are TRBV7-9 and TRBJ2-3; TRBD2 agrees at 10 bases. The CDR3 has 16 amino acids. With 5 bases clipped from V and 6 bases from J, the junction kept 11 bases outside the gene matches. Germline values: CDR1 SEHNR, CDR2 FQNEAQ (reference sequence). CDR3 sequence reads: CASSRDLAGGGDTQYF. CDR3 bases: TGTGCCAGCAGCCGGGACTTAGCGGGAGGCGGGGATACGCAGTATTTT.

This clonotype was observed a handful of times. Since a much larger clone is just one base distant, this may be a read error. The chain links TRBV6-2 or TRBV6-3 to TRBJ2-5; D not certain. Germline assignment: CDR1 MNHEY and CDR2 SVGEGT. The CDR3 has 12 residues. CDR3 coding DNA: TGTGCCGGCAGCCCCGGCCAAGAGACCCAGTACTTC. Protein: CAGSPGQETQYF.

The chain carries TRBV7-2 and TRBJ2-5, with 9 bases fitting TRBD1. Germline lookup yields CDR1 SGHTA and CDR2 FQGNSA. J gave up 5 bases and V 3 bases, and 4 bases lay outside the gene matches. The length of the CDR3 is 14 residues. The CDR3: CASSFNRGRETQYF. CDR3 DNA sequence: TGTGCCAGCAGCTTCAACAGGGGGCGGGAGACCCAGTACTTC.

This clonotype has more than one count but fewer than ten. The J gene is TRBJ1-4, the V gene TRBV29-1; 8 bases are a match to TRBD1. The CDR3 loop spans 13 amino acids. After removal of 6 bases from V and 7 bases from J, the junction contained 7 bases not matched to a gene. The V gene's germline CDR1 is SQVTM and CDR2 ANQGSEA. CDR3 protein: CSVLRGRSEKLFF. Written as DNA, the CDR3 is TGCAGCGTGCTCAGGGGGCGCAGTGAAAAACTGTTTTTT.

The chain employs TRBV14 and TRBJ1-1, with unresolved D. The CDR3 has 14 residues. Germline V gene data show CDR1 as SGHDN and CDR2 as FVKESK. Trimming left V 4 bases short and J 2 bases short, with 11 bases between. CDR3 protein: CASSPFLGNTEAFF. The CDR3 DNA sequence: TGTGCCAGCAGCCCCTTTTTGGGTAACACTGAAGCTTTCTTT.